What follows is one T cell receptor (beta chain) and its context. What it binds is not known. V gave up 2 bases and J gave up 0 bases, with 10 bases separating them. The CDR3 sequence is 15 residues long. The V gene's germline CDR1 is SGHRS and CDR2 YFSETQ. This record belongs to a study of post-analysis software for immune sequencing data. At the level of the study: Some patients lacked subtype; others had relapsing-remitting, secondary progressive or progressive-relapsing disease. Overall study findings and caveats: A handful of TRBV segments were significantly more frequent in patients than in controls. TRBV5-6, TRBV5-1 and TRBV20-1 were among these segments.

Included in the TCR beta cDNA libraries were unique molecular identifiers. TCRdb processed the PCR reads anew with MiXCR; each CDR3 protein has one entry. The sample lists hundreds of thousands of distinct CDR3 sequences; less than 35% were seen once. The chain couples TRBV5-1 to TRBJ2-3, with D possibly TRBD2 on 6 matching bases. The specimen sequenced was blood. The TCR comes from a girl between 5 and 17 years old with multiple sclerosis. The CDR3 loop is CASSFGGISTDTQYF. Here the CDR3 DNA reads TGCGCCAGCAGCTTCGGAGGGATTAGCACAGATACGCAGTATTTT.